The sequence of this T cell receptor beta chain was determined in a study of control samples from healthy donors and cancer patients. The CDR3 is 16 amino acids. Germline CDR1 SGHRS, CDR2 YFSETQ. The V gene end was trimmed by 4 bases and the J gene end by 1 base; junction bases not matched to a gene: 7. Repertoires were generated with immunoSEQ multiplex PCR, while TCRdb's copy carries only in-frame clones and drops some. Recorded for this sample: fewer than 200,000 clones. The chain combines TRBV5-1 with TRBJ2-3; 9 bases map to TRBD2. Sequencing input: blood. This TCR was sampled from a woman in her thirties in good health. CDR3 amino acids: CASSPSRTSGTDTQYF. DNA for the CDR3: TGCGCCAGCAGCCCGTCCAGGACTAGCGGCACAGATACGCAGTATTTT.